One sample yielded the 22 T cell receptor beta chains listed below, sequenced in a study of shared clonotypes between healthy human individuals (dated by TCRdb to the early 2020s). Libraries were made using the immunoSEQ multiplex PCR assay. Not all clones reach the TCRdb copy of this immuneACCESS table, which keeps in-frame sequences only. Checked studies attribute under half of the gap to unresolved V genes and leave the rest unexplained. The sample table lists a few hundred thousand clones, around 78% of them with a count of one. The ten largest clones add up to about 12% of the sample. The sequencing input was PBMCs. Receptors originate from a woman aged 40 to 50 in good health. Some clones in this sample may be carry-over from other donors' samples.

This clone was seen only once. The sample has other DNA sequences that encode this CDR3 too. V and J are TRBV6-6 and TRBJ2-5; the D is unclear. The CDR3 is 12 amino acids. Deletions cut 3 bases from V and 2 bases from J, with 4 bases between. The V gene's germline CDR1 is MNHNY and CDR2 SVGAGI (reference sequence). CDR3 loop: CASSYGQETQYF. The CDR3 DNA sequence: TGTGCCAGCAGTTATGGGCAAGAGACCCAGTACTTC.

The gene calls are TRBV7-3 and TRBJ2-1; 11 bases line up with TRBD2. The junction had 18 bases not matched to a gene; V was cut back by 5 bases and J by 6 bases. The CDR3 contains 19 residues. Germline V gene data show CDR1 as SGHTA and CDR2 as FQGTGA. The CDR3 DNA is TGTGCCAGCAGCCTCACTCTAGCGGGAGGAGGCTACGAGTTCAATGAGCAGTTCTTC. Protein product: CASSLTLAGGGYEFNEQFF.

The chain joins TRBV6-1 to TRBJ1-1; D gene unclear. Germline V gene data show CDR1 as MNHNS and CDR2 as SASEGT. V was shortened by 1 base and J by 12 bases, with 15 bases between the two germline ends. CDR3 length equals 13 residues. The DNA of the CDR3 is TGTGCCAGCAGTGAAGTCGGGCACAGTAGGACTTTCTTT. Its protein is CASSEVGHSRTFF.

The chain carries TRBV1 and TRBJ2-6; the D call TRBD1 from the table was never checked on the DNA. TRBV1 is a pseudogene locus. The CDR3 is 17 amino acids. The CDR3 loop reads CTSSRGPQCSGANVLTF. In DNA, the CDR3 is TGCACCAGCAGCCGGGGGCCTCAGTGCTCTGGGGCCAACGTCCTGACTTTC.

As concerns this clone: The sample contains more than one DNA sequence encoding this CDR3. The chain combines TRBV18 with TRBJ2-1; 11 bases match TRBD2. The CDR3 runs to 15 residues. V was pared by 0 bases and J by 8 bases, with 3 bases of the junction left unmatched. The germline CDR1 and CDR2 sequences are KGHSH and LQKENI. The CDR3 bases are TGTGCCAGCTCACCACCCACTAGCGGGAGCTATGAGCAGTTCTTC. Protein sequence: CASSPPTSGSYEQFF.

This chain links TRBV5-1 with TRBJ2-5; 9 nucleotides match TRBD1. The germline CDR1 and CDR2 sequences are SGHRS and YFSETQ. V lost 5 bases, J lost 4 bases, and 3 bases stayed unmatched. The CDR3 totals 13 residues. The CDR3, as DNA: TGCGCCAGCAGAGACAGGGGGGCAGAGACCCAGTACTTC. Amino acids: CASRDRGAETQYF.

This clone turned up a few times. This sequence joins TRBV4-1 and TRBJ1-2; D ambiguous. This CDR3 comprises 15 residues. Germline CDR1 is MGHRA and CDR2 is YSYEKL. V was cut by 2 bases and J by 4 bases, with 14 bases left in between. The CDR3 sequence is CASSQPLGRSYGYTF. The CDR3 nucleotides read TGCGCCAGCAGCCAACCTCTCGGGAGGTCCTATGGCTACACCTTC.

The CDR3 DNA sequence: TGTGCCAGCAGCAGGGAGTTAACCTCTAACTATGGCTACACCTTC. This sequence encodes CASSRELTSNYGYTF. The V and J genes are TRBV2 and TRBJ1-2; D might be TRBD1 (5 bases). V gave up 6 bases and J gave up 0 bases, with 14 bases separating them. The CDR3 covers 15 residues. The germline gives CDR1 SNHLY, CDR2 FYNNEI.

As to this clone: A much larger clonotype is one base distant, so this may be a read error. This chain connects TRBV2 to TRBJ2-3, with D possibly matching TRBD2 (5 bases). With 8 bases removed from V and 1 base from J, the gap between germline ends came to 19 bases. CDR3 length: 16 amino acids. Per germline, CDR1 SNHLY and CDR2 FYNNEI. CDR3 sequence reads: CASGTRTLRGTDTQYF. The CDR3 nucleotides are TGTGCCAGCGGAACCCGGACTCTCAGAGGCACAGATACGCAGTATTTT. The complete variable domain, with remaining parts taken from reference TRBV2 and TRBJ2-3, reads EPEVTQTPSHQVTQMGQEVILRCVPISNHLYFYWYRQILGQKVEFLVSFYNNEISEKSEIFDDQFSVERPDGSNFTLKIRSTKLEDSAMYFCASGTRTLRGTDTQYFGPGTRLTVL.

DNA of the CDR3: TGCGCCAGCAGCCAAATAGCGGGTGTGGACTACGAGCAGTACTTC. This translates into CASSQIAGVDYEQYF. The chain is built from TRBV4-1 and TRBJ2-7; 7 bases are shared with TRBD2. This CDR3 spans 15 amino acids. After removal of 2 bases from V and 3 bases from J, the junction contained 7 bases not matched to a gene. Germline CDR1 is MGHRA and CDR2 is YSYEKL.

The chain joins TRBV5-6 to TRBJ2-7; no definite D call. Germline CDR1 SGHDT, CDR2 YYEEEE. The CDR3 runs to 15 residues. V was cut by 1 base and J by 7 bases, with 18 bases left in between. DNA for the CDR3: TGTGCCAGCAGCTTGATGTCAGGAAGTACGTGGGAGCAGTACTTC. Translating gives CASSLMSGSTWEQYF.

This chain links TRBV5-4 with TRBJ2-7; 15 positions match TRBD2. Losses at the gene ends were 4 bases for V and 6 bases for J; bases not matched to a gene: 8. CDR1 and CDR2 from the germline V gene are SGHNT and YYREEE (reference sequence). This CDR3 region has 16 residues. The CDR3 reads CASSGGLAGGLGEQYF. The CDR3 DNA follows: TGTGCCAGCAGCGGGGGACTAGCGGGAGGTCTAGGCGAGCAGTACTTC.

The chain is built from TRBV6-1 and TRBJ1-5; 8 nucleotides line up with TRBD1. The trim removed 6 bases at V and 5 bases at J, leaving 9 bases unmatched. The CDR3 extends over 15 amino acids. The V gene's germline CDR1 is MNHNS and CDR2 SASEGT. CDR3 DNA: TGTGCCAGCAGGGAGACAGGGGCATGGGATCAGCCCCAGCATTTT. It translates to CASRETGAWDQPQHF.

A few counts support this clone. The rearrangement uses TRBV7-9 and TRBJ1-1; no definite D call. This CDR3 is 12 amino acids long. The V gene's germline CDR1 is SEHNR and CDR2 FQNEAQ (reference sequence). Trimming took off 3 bases at V and 7 bases at J, with 9 bases between the two ends. The CDR3 DNA is TGTGCCAGCAGCTTCCAGACCATTGAAGCTTTCTTT. This encodes CASSFQTIEAFF.

This chain links TRBV5-4 with TRBJ2-6; maybe TRBD1 (6 bases). The CDR3 spans 14 residues. CDR1 is SGHNT and CDR2 is YYREEE in the germline V gene (reference sequence). V was cut by 4 bases and J by 2 bases, with 7 bases left in between. In DNA form, the CDR3 reads TGTGCCAGCAGCAGGACAGCTGGGGCCAACGTCCTGACTTTC. Translating gives CASSRTAGANVLTF.

Details on this clone: Germline and junction disagree at one end, which may indicate a read error. DNA of the CDR3: TGTGCTAGCAGCTTAGCAGTCCAAGAGACCCAGTACTTC. Its protein is CASSLAVQETQYF. The rearrangement joins TRBV7-7 to TRBJ2-5; D gene unclear. From germline, CDR1 is SSHAT and CDR2 FNYEAQ (reference sequence). The CDR3 runs to 13 residues.

This clone was seen only a few times. The V gene is TRBV5-1, the J gene TRBJ1-3, with D hard to call. CDR3 length: 16 residues. V gave up 0 bases and J gave up 0 bases, with 10 bases separating them. Germline V gene sequence: CDR1 SGHRS, CDR2 YFSETQ. CDR3 region: CASSLAFQTSGNTIYF. For the CDR3, the DNA is TGCGCCAGCAGCTTGGCCTTTCAGACCTCTGGAAACACCATATATTTT.

The chain recombines TRBV9 with TRBJ2-1, with 7 bases lining up with TRBD1. Germline V gene data show CDR1 as SGDLS and CDR2 as YYNGEE. The CDR3 spans 15 residues. Trimming cost V 2 bases and J 3 bases; bases outside gene matches: 5. The CDR3 spells CASSVTTGFYNEQFF. CDR3 in DNA: TGTGCCAGCAGCGTGACGACAGGGTTCTACAATGAGCAGTTCTTC.

In the case of this clone: A much more abundant neighbour one base away suggests this may be a read error. This specimen includes other DNA sequences encoding the same CDR3. This chain's CDR3 is CASSLGANYGYTF. CDR3 sequence (DNA): TGTGCCAGCAGTTTAGGGGCAAACTATGGCTACACCTTC. V and J are TRBV28 and TRBJ1-2, with a possible D match to TRBD1 (5 bases). This CDR3 region has 13 residues. The germline CDR1 and CDR2 sequences are MDHEN and SYDVKM. Trimming stripped 2 bases from V and 2 bases from J, with 6 bases between.

V and J are TRBV6-5 and TRBJ1-3; TRBD1 might be the D (6 bases). The CDR3 runs to 15 residues. V was pared by 0 bases and J by 4 bases, with 10 bases between. The germline V gene has CDR1 MNHEY and CDR2 SVGAGI. CDR3 sequence reads: CASSYSGRGGNTIYF. Here the CDR3 DNA reads TGTGCCAGCAGTTACTCGGGCAGGGGAGGAAACACCATATATTTT.

The chain joins TRBV19 to TRBJ2-2, with TRBD2 matching 13 bases. V dropped 8 bases and J dropped 6; count of bases not matched to a gene: 9. Germline CDR1 reads LNHDA; CDR2 reads SQIVND (reference sequence). CDR3 size: 16 residues. Written as DNA, the CDR3 is TGTGCCAGTTCCCGACTAGCGGGAGGCCTTGCCGGGGAGCTGTTTTTT. This translates into CASSRLAGGLAGELFF.

The chain recombines TRBV5-1 with TRBJ2-2, with D tentatively TRBD2 (6 bases). Trimming took 7 bases from V and 4 from J, leaving 14 bases between them. Looked up from germline, CDR1 is SGHRS and CDR2 is YFSETQ. The CDR3 spans 14 residues. In DNA, the CDR3 is TGCGCCAGCCGTGGCGGGACTGCCACCGGGGAGCTGTTTTTT. This sequence encodes CASRGGTATGELFF.